These 30 T cell receptor beta chains were all obtained from the same sample, sequenced in a study of blood T cell repertoires in COVID-19. Measured with immunoSEQ multiplex PCR; TCRdb has only the in-frame clones, and not every one. The sample lists roughly 380,000 clones; roughly four fifths were seen once. The sequenced sample was peripheral blood. The receptors were gathered from a human donor with acute or convalescent COVID-19. The donor label of this sample is uncertain.

The chain couples TRBV9 to TRBJ2-1; 14 nucleotides line up with TRBD2. V shed 2 bases and J 10 bases; nucleotides not matched to a gene: 17. This CDR3 is 19 amino acids long. Germline V CDR1 and CDR2: SGDLS, YYNGEE. The CDR3 reads CASSVLSAFGTSGSGEQFF. The CDR3 coding sequence is TGTGCCAGCAGCGTCCTCTCGGCTTTCGGGACTAGCGGGAGCGGCGAGCAGTTCTTC.

The genes are TRBV19 and TRBJ2-1; the match to TRBD2 covers 8 bases. Germline loops: CDR1 LNHDA, CDR2 SQIVND (reference sequence). J gave up 0 bases and V 1 base, and 5 bases lay outside the gene matches. The CDR3 contains 17 residues. CDR3 amino acids: CASSIGTSWGSYNEQFF. CDR3 bases: TGTGCCAGTAGTATAGGGACTAGCTGGGGCTCCTACAATGAGCAGTTCTTC.

The V gene is TRBV7-9, the J gene TRBJ2-1, with TRBD1 matching 11 bases. Germline-derived CDR1 and CDR2 are SEHNR and FQNEAQ (reference sequence). V was clipped by 5 bases and J by 8 bases; unmatched bases: 11. This CDR3 has 16 amino acids. The CDR3 DNA follows: TGTGCCAGCAGCCCCGTTGGACAGGGGGCATTTCATGAGCAGTTCTTC. Amino acid sequence: CASSPVGQGAFHEQFF.

The chain is built from TRBV10-3 and TRBJ2-1, with TRBD1 matching 7 bases. V lost 2 bases and J lost 5; bases outside the gene matches: 9. The CDR3 has 16 residues. Germline values: CDR1 ENHRY, CDR2 SYGVKD. CDR3 coding DNA: TGTGCCATCAGTGAGGTTAGGACAGGATTTAACAATGAGCAGTTCTTC. Protein sequence: CAISEVRTGFNNEQFF.

The rearrangement joins TRBV6-5 to TRBJ1-5, with D tentatively TRBD1 (5 bases). The CDR3 totals 14 residues. V dropped 8 bases and J dropped 1 base, with 12 bases sitting between them. Germline V gene data show CDR1 as MNHEY and CDR2 as SVGAGI. CDR3 protein: CASYRRGSNQPQHF. CDR3 sequence (DNA): TGTGCCAGCTACAGGAGAGGCAGCAATCAGCCCCAGCATTTT.

The DNA for the CDR3 is TGTGCCAGCAGCTCGGGACAGGCGCCTTCCTACGAGCAGTACTTC. It translates to CASSSGQAPSYEQYF. V usage is TRBV5-4 and J usage is TRBJ2-7, with 8 bases identical to TRBD1. The CDR3 length is 15 residues. The J segment lost 1 base and the V segment lost 3 bases, leaving 6 bases of the junction unmatched. CDR1 is SGHNT, CDR2 YYREEE, per germline (reference sequence).

The chain recombines TRBV7-8 with TRBJ2-3; maybe TRBD1 (5 bases). The CDR3 is 12 residues long. V lost 6 bases and J lost 8, with 12 bases in between. Germline V gene data show CDR1 as SGHVS and CDR2 as FQNEAQ. CDR3 in amino acids: CASSRDQGTQYF. The CDR3 region has the DNA TGTGCCAGCAGTCGAGACCAGGGTACGCAGTATTTT.

This clone was detected once. The CDR3 is CASSQEAQRNYGYTF. In nucleotides, the CDR3 is TGTGCCAGCAGCCAAGAGGCACAGAGAAACTATGGCTACACCTTC. This chain connects TRBV3-1 (or the pseudogene TRBV3-2) to TRBJ1-2, with unresolved D. CDR3 length: 15 residues. The germline gives CDR1 LGHDT, CDR2 YNNKEL (reference sequence). Trimming left V 0 bases short and J 2 bases short, with 10 bases between.

This clone was seen more than once but under ten times. This rearrangement joins TRBV11-2 to TRBJ1-1; 8 nucleotides agree with TRBD1. V lost 4 bases to trimming and J lost 2 bases; unmatched junction nucleotides: 3. The CDR3 length is 14 residues. CDR1 is SGHAT, CDR2 FQNNGV, per germline. The DNA for the CDR3 is TGTGCCAGCAGCTGGACAGGGCTCAACACTGAAGCTTTCTTT. Amino acids: CASSWTGLNTEAFF.

A note on this clone: An end of the junction does not agree with germline; a read error may underlie this. V usage is TRBV18 and J usage is TRBJ1-1; TRBD1 matches at 7 bases. The CDR3 spans 14 residues. Germline V CDR1 and CDR2: KGHSH, LQKENI. CDR3 region: CASSPVGQSAGGIF. CDR3 sequence (DNA): TGTGCCAGCTCACCAGTGGGACAGTCGGCCGGGGGCATCTTT.

The chain uses TRBV28 and TRBJ2-7; possible D gene TRBD1, 6 bases. Trimming removed 2 bases at V and 6 bases at J, with 11 bases between. This CDR3 contains 13 residues. The germline gives CDR1 MDHEN, CDR2 SYDVKM. The CDR3 DNA follows: TGTGCCAGCAGTTTAGGGGGCGGGTTCGAGCAGTACTTC. This sequence encodes CASSLGGGFEQYF.

The rearrangement joins TRBV7-2 to TRBJ2-1, with TRBD1 matching 10 bases. The CDR3 totals 14 residues. Looked up from germline, CDR1 is SGHTA and CDR2 is FQGNSA. The J segment lost 10 bases and the V segment lost 6 bases, leaving 9 bases of the junction unmatched. CDR3 loop: CASSPGTGEREQFF. CDR3 coding DNA: TGTGCCAGCAGTCCGGGGACAGGGGAAAGGGAGCAGTTCTTC.

The chain uses TRBV24-1 and TRBJ1-2; D is unclear. This CDR3 region has 14 residues. CDR1 and CDR2 from the germline V gene are KGHDR and SFDVKD. V was clipped by 6 bases and J by 2 bases, with 12 bases between them. Written as DNA, the CDR3 is TGTGCCACCAGTTCGCTAGAGCGGAACTATGGCTACACCTTC. Translated, it gives CATSSLERNYGYTF.

This clone was seen once. The rearrangement links TRBV6-1 to TRBJ2-1; D possibly corresponds to TRBD2 (6 bases). The CDR3 is 15 amino acids. V lost 1 base to trimming and J lost 4 bases, with 11 bases between them. Germline assignment: CDR1 MNHNS and CDR2 SASEGT. CDR3 region: CASSEGRTKYNEQFF. The CDR3 DNA reads as TGTGCCAGCAGTGAAGGTCGGACTAAATACAATGAGCAGTTCTTC.

This clone was counted once. The V gene is TRBV6-5, the J gene TRBJ1-4; D is unresolved. The CDR3 has 14 amino acids. Trimming took off 3 bases at V and 8 bases at J, with 13 bases between the two ends. Germline lookup yields CDR1 MNHEY and CDR2 SVGAGI. The CDR3 spells CASSYDPGREKLFF. CDR3 sequence (DNA): TGTGCCAGCAGTTATGACCCGGGTAGGGAAAAACTGTTTTTT.

V and J are TRBV2 and TRBJ1-5, with 8 bases matching TRBD1. CDR3 length: 13 amino acids. Germline-derived CDR1 and CDR2 are SNHLY and FYNNEI. V trimming: 5 bases; J trimming: 7 bases; junction bases outside the gene matches: 4. DNA for the CDR3: TGTGCCAGCAGTAAGGACAGGGCGCAGCCCCAGCATTTT. Its protein product is CASSKDRAQPQHF.

V usage is TRBV4-1 and J usage is TRBJ1-4; TRBD1 agrees at 8 bases. The CDR3 loop spans 21 amino acids. The trim removed 5 bases at V and 0 bases at J, leaving 20 bases unmatched. Germline V CDR1 and CDR2: MGHRA, YSYEKL. CDR3 region: CASSFLTPRAGTGSTNEKLFF. The CDR3 coding sequence is TGCGCCAGCAGCTTTTTGACTCCAAGGGCCGGGACAGGCTCAACTAATGAAAAACTGTTTTTT.

The chain recombines TRBV11-2 with TRBJ2-5; 11 bases agree with TRBD2. The CDR3 totals 15 residues. The V and J ends lost 3 bases and 8 bases, in that order; junction bases with no gene match: 8. Germline-derived CDR1 and CDR2 are SGHAT and FQNNGV. CDR3 in amino acids: CASSFGVAGGLTQYF. In DNA form, the CDR3 reads TGTGCCAGCAGCTTTGGAGTAGCGGGGGGGTTAACCCAGTACTTC.

V gene TRBV2 combines with J gene TRBJ2-1; tentative D call: TRBD2 (6 bases). Trimming pared 3 bases from V and 4 bases from J, leaving 13 bases between. The length of the CDR3 is 15 residues. Germline V gene sequence: CDR1 SNHLY, CDR2 FYNNEI. CDR3 DNA: TGTGCCAGCAGTGATTTTGGAGGGTTTTACAATGAGCAGTTCTTC. Protein: CASSDFGGFYNEQFF.

The chain employs TRBV2 and TRBJ1-4; D is possibly TRBD1 (6 bases). Germline lookup yields CDR1 SNHLY and CDR2 FYNNEI. The CDR3 runs 15 residues. V shed 7 bases and J shed 7 bases, with 19 bases lying between them. The CDR3 sequence: CASNTLGGAIEKLFF. CDR3 DNA: TGTGCCAGCAACACCCTTGGGGGGGCTATTGAAAAACTGTTTTTT.

As for this clone: Other DNA sequences from this sample encode an identical CDR3 as well. This chain's CDR3 is CAWSGQPNTEAFF. The CDR3, as DNA: TGTGCCTGGAGTGGACAGCCAAACACTGAAGCTTTCTTT. This chain connects TRBV30 to TRBJ1-1, with a weak D call TRBD1 (5 bases). The length of the CDR3 is 13 residues. With 1 base removed from V and 2 bases from J, the gap between germline ends came to 8 bases. Per germline, CDR1 GTSNPN and CDR2 SVGIG (reference sequence).

The V call is TRBV6-5, the J call TRBJ1-1, with 7 bases lining up with TRBD1. The length of the CDR3 is 15 residues. The V segment lost 5 bases and the J segment 0 bases; nucleotides outside the gene matches: 6. Germline CDR1 and CDR2: MNHEY and SVGAGI. This CDR3 is CASSPQQGMNTEAFF. The CDR3 DNA follows: TGTGCCAGCAGTCCGCAACAGGGGATGAACACTGAAGCTTTCTTT.

V gene TRBV7-2 combines with J gene TRBJ2-1; weak D call: TRBD2 (6 bases). Germline CDR1 SGHTA, CDR2 FQGNSA. The V gene lost 3 bases and the J gene lost 7 bases, with 25 bases spanning the gap. The CDR3 contains 18 residues. The CDR3 spells CASSFTLVSAGKRNEQFF. CDR3 sequence (DNA): TGTGCCAGCAGCTTCACCCTTGTGTCTGCGGGGAAAAGGAATGAGCAGTTCTTC.

The rearrangement joins TRBV4-1 to TRBJ1-6, with a tentative D call TRBD1 (6 bases). The germline gives CDR1 MGHRA, CDR2 YSYEKL. This CDR3 has 15 residues. V lost 0 bases and J lost 7, with 10 bases in between. The DNA of the CDR3 is TGCGCCAGCAGCCAAGAGGGACATTTCAATTCACCCCTCCACTTT. Translated, it gives CASSQEGHFNSPLHF.

This chain uses TRBV18 with TRBJ1-6, with 7 bases lining up with TRBD1. Germline CDR1 and CDR2: KGHSH and LQKENI. Trimming at V came to 1 base and at J to 5 bases, leaving 2 bases not matched to a gene. The CDR3 has 15 residues. The chain's CDR3 is CASSPQDRNNSPLHF. CDR3 in DNA: TGTGCCAGCTCACCACAGGACAGGAATAATTCACCCCTCCACTTT.

A single count supports this clone. The chain carries TRBV30 and TRBJ1-4, with D tentatively TRBD1 (5 bases). V was cut by 1 base and J by 10 bases, with 16 bases left in between. Germline V lookup: CDR1 GTSNPN, CDR2 SVGIG (reference sequence). This CDR3 is built from 14 residues. CDR3 DNA: TGTGCCTGGAGTGCGGGGGGGGTCTACGGAAAACTGTTTTTT. Its translation: CAWSAGGVYGKLFF.

CDR3 amino acids: CASSLAEGTANYGYTF. In nucleotides, the CDR3 is TGCGCCAGCAGCTTGGCAGAGGGGACAGCTAACTATGGCTACACCTTC. V and J are TRBV5-1 and TRBJ1-2, with 7 bases that match TRBD1. The V gene's germline CDR1 is SGHRS and CDR2 YFSETQ. This CDR3 has 16 residues. The V gene end was trimmed by 0 bases and the J gene end by 0 bases; junction bases not matched to a gene: 5.

The V call is TRBV4-1, the J call TRBJ2-1; TRBD2 aligns across 12 bases. The germline V gene has CDR1 MGHRA and CDR2 YSYEKL. The J segment lost 7 bases and the V segment lost 0 bases, leaving 10 bases of the junction unmatched. The CDR3 contains 18 residues. The CDR3 here is CASSQEGSGLAGFNEQFF. The CDR3 bases are TGCGCCAGCAGCCAAGAAGGATCCGGACTAGCGGGATTTAATGAGCAGTTCTTC.

This clone has a single count. This chain joins TRBV6-5 and TRBJ1-1; 8 nucleotides match TRBD1. Trimming cost V 2 bases and J 2 bases; bases outside gene matches: 4. Germline V gene sequence: CDR1 MNHEY, CDR2 SVGAGI. This CDR3 has 15 amino acids. The CDR3 sequence is CASSYPTGDNTEAFF. In nucleotides, the CDR3 is TGTGCCAGCAGTTACCCGACAGGGGACAACACTGAAGCTTTCTTT.

The chain joins TRBV10-1 to TRBJ2-6; D not certain. CDR1 is WNHNN, CDR2 SYGVQD, per germline (reference sequence). The V end lost 2 bases, the J end lost 0 bases, and 5 bases lay between the germline ends. The CDR3 is 15 residues long. The CDR3 spells CASSEAGSGANVLTF. As DNA, the CDR3 is TGCGCCAGCAGTGAGGCAGGCTCTGGGGCCAACGTCCTGACTTTC.